This TCR beta chain was sequenced in a study of response to subunit inactivated influenza vaccine. This CDR3 region has 15 residues. Germline CDR1 is LGHDT and CDR2 is YNNKEL (reference sequence). Study observations and caveats: The authors offered the suggestion that each seasonal influenza vaccination recruits few new T cells.

Each CDR3 protein gets one entry after TCRdb re-called the RT-PCR reads with MiXCR. The data show hundreds of thousands of distinct CDR3 sequences, with 14% seen just once and 7.6% held by the top ten. Concerning this clonotype: Its antigen is unidentified. Sequence at one end of the junction differs from germline and may be a read error.

The V gene is TRBV3-1, the J gene TRBJ2-7, with D possibly matching TRBD2 (5 bases). This receptor was identified in a man in his fifties or sixties who received an inactivated influenza vaccine. The sequences come from PBMCs from blood, collected approximately 15 days before vaccination. Written as DNA, the CDR3 is TGTGCCAGCAGCAAAGAACTAGTACCCTCCTACGAGCAGTACTTC. Translation gives CASSKELVPSYEQYF.